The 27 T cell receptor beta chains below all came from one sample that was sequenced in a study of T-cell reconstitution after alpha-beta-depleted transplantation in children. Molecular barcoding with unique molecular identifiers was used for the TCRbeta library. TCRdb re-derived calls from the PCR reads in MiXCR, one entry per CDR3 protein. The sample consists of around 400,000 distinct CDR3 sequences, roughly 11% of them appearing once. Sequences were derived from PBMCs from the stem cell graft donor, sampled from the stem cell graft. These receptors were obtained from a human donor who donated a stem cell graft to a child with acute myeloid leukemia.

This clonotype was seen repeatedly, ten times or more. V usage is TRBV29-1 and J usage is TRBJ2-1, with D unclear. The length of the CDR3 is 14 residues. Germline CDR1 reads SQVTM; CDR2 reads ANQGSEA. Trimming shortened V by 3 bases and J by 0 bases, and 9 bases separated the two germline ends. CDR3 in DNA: TGCAGCGTTGAGGGTCGAAGCTCCTACAATGAGCAGTTCTTC. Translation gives CSVEGRSSYNEQFF.

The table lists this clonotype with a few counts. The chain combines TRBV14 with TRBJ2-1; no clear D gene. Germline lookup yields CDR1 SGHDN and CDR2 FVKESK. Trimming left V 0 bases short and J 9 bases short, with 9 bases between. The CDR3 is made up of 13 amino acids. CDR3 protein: CASSQDASFEQFF. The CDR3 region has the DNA TGTGCCAGCAGCCAAGATGCGAGTTTTGAGCAGTTCTTC.

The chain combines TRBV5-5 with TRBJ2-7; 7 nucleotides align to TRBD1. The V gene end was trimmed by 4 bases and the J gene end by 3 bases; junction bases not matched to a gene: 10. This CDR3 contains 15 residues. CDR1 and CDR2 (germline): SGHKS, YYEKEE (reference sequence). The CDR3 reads CASSRDRTGLYEQYV. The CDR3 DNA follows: TGTGCCAGCAGCCGCGATCGGACAGGCCTCTACGAGCAGTACGTC.

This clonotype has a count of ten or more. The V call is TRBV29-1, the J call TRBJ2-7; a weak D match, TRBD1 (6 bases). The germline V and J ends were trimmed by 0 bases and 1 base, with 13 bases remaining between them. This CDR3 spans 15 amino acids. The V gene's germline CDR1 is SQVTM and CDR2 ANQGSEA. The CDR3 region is CSVEDRGQSSYEQYF. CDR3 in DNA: TGCAGCGTTGAAGATCGTGGACAGAGTTCCTACGAGCAGTACTTC.

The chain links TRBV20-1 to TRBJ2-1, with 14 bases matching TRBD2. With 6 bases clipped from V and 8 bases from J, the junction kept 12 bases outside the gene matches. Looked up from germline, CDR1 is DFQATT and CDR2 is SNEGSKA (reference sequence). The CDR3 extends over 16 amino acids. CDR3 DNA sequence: TGCAGTGCGGTGGGACTAGCGGGAGAGGGGTGGGATGAGCAGTTCTTC. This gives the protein CSAVGLAGEGWDEQFF.

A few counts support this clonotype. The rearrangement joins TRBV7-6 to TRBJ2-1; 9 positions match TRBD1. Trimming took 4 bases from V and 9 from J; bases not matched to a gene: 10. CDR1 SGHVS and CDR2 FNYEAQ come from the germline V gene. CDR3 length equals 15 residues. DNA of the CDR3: TGTGCCAGCAGCTCCCCGGACAGGGGAAAGGGTGAGCAGTTCTTC. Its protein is CASSSPDRGKGEQFF.

This CDR3 reads CASRGQGSTDTQYF. The DNA for the CDR3 is TGCGCCAGCAGAGGACAGGGGAGCACAGATACGCAGTATTTT. The J gene is TRBJ2-3, the V gene TRBV5-1; 9 bases are a match to TRBD1. The CDR3 has 14 residues. The trim removed 5 bases at V and 0 bases at J, leaving 1 base unmatched. Germline values: CDR1 SGHRS, CDR2 YFSETQ. Using reference TRBV5-1 and TRBJ2-3 for the parts outside the CDR3, the full variable domain is KAGVTQTPRYLIKTRGQQVTLSCSPISGHRSVSWYQQTPGQGLQFLFEYFSETQRNKGNFPGRFSGRQFSNSRSEMNVSTLELGDSALYLCASRGQGSTDTQYFGPGTRLTVL.

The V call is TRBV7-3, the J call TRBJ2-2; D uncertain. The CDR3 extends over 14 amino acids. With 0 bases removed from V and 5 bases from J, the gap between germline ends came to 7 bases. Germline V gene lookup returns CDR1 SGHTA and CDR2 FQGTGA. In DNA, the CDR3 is TGTGCCAGCAGCTTAACGTGGCGAACCGGGGAGCTGTTTTTT. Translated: CASSLTWRTGELFF.

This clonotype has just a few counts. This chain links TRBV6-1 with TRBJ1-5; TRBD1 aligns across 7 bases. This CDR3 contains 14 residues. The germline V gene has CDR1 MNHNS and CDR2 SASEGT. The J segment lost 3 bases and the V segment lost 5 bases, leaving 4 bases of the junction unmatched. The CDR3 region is CASSTQGNNQPQHF. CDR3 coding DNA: TGTGCCAGCAGTACACAGGGGAACAATCAGCCCCAGCATTTT.

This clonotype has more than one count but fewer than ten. The CDR3 region has the DNA TGTGCCCTTAAAGGGCGCACCAACACTGAAGCTTTCTTT. Amino acids: CALKGRTNTEAFF. The genes are TRBV6-2 or TRBV6-3 and TRBJ1-1; D call uncertain. V lost 11 bases and J lost 2, with 15 bases in between. Germline V gene data show CDR1 as MNHEY and CDR2 as SVGEGT. The CDR3 runs to 13 residues.

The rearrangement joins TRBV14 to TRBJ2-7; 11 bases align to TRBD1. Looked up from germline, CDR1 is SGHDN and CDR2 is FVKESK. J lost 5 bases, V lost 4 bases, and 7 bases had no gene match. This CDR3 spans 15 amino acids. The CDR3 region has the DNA TGTGCCAGCAGCCCCCTGGACAGGGGGCGCCACGAGCAGTACTTC. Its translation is CASSPLDRGRHEQYF.

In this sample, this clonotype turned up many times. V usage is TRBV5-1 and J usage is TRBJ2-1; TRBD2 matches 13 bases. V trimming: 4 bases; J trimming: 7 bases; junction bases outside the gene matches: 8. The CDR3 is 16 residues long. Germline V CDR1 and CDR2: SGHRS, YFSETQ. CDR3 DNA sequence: TGCGCCAGCAGCGGCTCCGGGACTAGCGGGGTTAATGAGCAGTTCTTC. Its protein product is CASSGSGTSGVNEQFF.

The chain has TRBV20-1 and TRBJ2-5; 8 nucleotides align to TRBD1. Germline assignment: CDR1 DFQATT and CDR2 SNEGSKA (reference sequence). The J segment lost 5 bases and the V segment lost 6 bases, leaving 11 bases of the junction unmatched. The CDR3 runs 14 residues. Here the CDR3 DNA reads TGCAGTGCCCCGAAGGCAGGGGGCGCGGAGACCCAGTACTTC. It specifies CSAPKAGGAETQYF.

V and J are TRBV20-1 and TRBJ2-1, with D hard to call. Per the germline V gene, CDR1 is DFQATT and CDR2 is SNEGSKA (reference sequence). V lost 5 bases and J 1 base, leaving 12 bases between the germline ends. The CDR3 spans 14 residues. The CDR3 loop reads CSAYRPPSYNEQFF. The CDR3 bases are TGCAGTGCTTACCGTCCCCCTTCCTACAATGAGCAGTTCTTC.

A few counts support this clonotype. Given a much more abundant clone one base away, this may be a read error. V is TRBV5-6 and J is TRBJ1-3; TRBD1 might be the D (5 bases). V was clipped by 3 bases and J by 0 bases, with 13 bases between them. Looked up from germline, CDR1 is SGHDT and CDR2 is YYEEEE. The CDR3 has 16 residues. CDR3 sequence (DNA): TGTGCCAGCAGCTGGGGCCTGACGGTCTCTGGAAACACCATATATTTT. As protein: CASSWGLTVSGNTIYF.

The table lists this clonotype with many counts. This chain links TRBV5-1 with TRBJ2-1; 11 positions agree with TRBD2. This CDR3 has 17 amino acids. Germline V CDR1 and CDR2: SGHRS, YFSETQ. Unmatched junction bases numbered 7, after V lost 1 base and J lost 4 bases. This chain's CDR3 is CASSLRGTSGLYNEQFF. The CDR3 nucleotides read TGCGCCAGCAGCTTGAGGGGGACTAGCGGCCTTTACAATGAGCAGTTCTTC.

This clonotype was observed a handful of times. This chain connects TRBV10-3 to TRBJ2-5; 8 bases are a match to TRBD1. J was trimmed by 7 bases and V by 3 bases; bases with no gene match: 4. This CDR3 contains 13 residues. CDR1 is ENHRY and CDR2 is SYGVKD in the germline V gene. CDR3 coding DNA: TGTGCCATCAGTGACGATACAGGGGGGACCCAGTACTTC. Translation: CAISDDTGGTQYF.

CDR3 nucleotide sequence: TGTGCCAGCAGCTTGCGGGGGGGGGAACACTACAATGAGCAGTTCTTC. Translating it yields CASSLRGGEHYNEQFF. The chain carries TRBV5-6 and TRBJ2-1; 8 positions match TRBD2. V lost 1 base and J lost 3; bases outside the gene matches: 6. Germline V gene data show CDR1 as SGHDT and CDR2 as YYEEEE. This CDR3 is built from 16 residues. Full variable domain (remainder filled in from reference TRBV5-6 and TRBJ2-1): DAGVTQSPTHLIKTRGQQVTLRCSPKSGHDTVSWYQQALGQGPQFIFQYYEEEERQRGNFPDRFSGHQFPNYSSELNVNALLLGDSALYLCASSLRGGEHYNEQFFGPGTRLTVL.

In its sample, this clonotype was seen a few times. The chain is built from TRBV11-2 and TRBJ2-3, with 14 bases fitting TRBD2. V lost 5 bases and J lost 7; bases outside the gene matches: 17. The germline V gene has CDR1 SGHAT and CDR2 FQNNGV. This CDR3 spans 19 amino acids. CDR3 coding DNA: TGTGCCAGCAGCCCCACCGGGACTAGCGGGGGTTCCGTCCTTCATACGCAGTATTTT. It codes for CASSPTGTSGGSVLHTQYF.

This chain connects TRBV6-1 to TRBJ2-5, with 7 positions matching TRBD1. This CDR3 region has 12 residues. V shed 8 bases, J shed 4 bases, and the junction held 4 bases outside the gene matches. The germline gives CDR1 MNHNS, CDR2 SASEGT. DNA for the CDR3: TGTGCCAGCGGTAGGGACAGAGAGACCCAGTACTTC. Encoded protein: CASGRDRETQYF.

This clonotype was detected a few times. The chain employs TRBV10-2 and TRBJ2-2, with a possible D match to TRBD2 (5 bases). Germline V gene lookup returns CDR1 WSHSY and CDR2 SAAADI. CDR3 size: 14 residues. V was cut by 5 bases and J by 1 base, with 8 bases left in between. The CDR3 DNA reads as TGCGCCAGCAGTAAGAGGGAGAACACCGGGGAGCTGTTTTTT. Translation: CASSKRENTGELFF.

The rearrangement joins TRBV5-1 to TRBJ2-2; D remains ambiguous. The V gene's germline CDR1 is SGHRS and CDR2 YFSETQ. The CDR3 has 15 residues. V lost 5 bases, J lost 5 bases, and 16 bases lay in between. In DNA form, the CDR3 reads TGCGCCAGCAGTCCGCGGTGGGATACGACCGGGGAGCTGTTTTTT. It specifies CASSPRWDTTGELFF.

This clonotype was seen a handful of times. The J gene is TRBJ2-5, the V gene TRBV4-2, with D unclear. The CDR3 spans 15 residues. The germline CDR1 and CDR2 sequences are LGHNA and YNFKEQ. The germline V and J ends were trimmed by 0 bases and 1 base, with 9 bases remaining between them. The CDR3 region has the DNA TGTGCCAGCAGCCAAGAGCAGATATTCCAAGAGACCCAGTACTTC. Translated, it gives CASSQEQIFQETQYF.

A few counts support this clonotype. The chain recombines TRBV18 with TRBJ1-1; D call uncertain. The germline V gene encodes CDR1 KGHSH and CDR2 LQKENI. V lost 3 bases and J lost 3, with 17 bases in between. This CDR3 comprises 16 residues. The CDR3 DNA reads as TGTGCCAGCTCACCCCAGGAGGCTCAAGGGTACACTGAAGCTTTCTTT. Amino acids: CASSPQEAQGYTEAFF.

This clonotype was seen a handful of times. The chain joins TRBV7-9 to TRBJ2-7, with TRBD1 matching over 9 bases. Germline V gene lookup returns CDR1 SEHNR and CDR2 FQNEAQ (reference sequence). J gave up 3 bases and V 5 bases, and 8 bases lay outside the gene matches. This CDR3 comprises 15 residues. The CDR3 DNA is TGTGCCAGCAGCCAACAGGGGGCACAGCTCTACGAGCAGTACTTC. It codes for CASSQQGAQLYEQYF.

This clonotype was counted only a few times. This CDR3 is CASSRGTESYGYTF. In DNA, the CDR3 is TGCGCCAGCAGCCGCGGGACAGAGAGTTATGGCTACACCTTC. The rearrangement joins TRBV4-3 to TRBJ1-2, with TRBD1 matching 7 bases. This CDR3 is built from 14 residues. Germline CDR1 and CDR2: LGHNA and YSLEER. The trim removed 4 bases at V and 5 bases at J, leaving 7 bases unmatched.

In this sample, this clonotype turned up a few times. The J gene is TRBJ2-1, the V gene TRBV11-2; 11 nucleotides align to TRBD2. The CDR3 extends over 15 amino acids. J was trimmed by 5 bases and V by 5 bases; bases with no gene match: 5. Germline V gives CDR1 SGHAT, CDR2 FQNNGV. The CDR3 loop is CASSLNSGGDNEQFF. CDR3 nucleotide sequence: TGTGCCAGCAGCCTCAATAGCGGGGGGGACAATGAGCAGTTCTTC.